These 31 T cell receptor beta chains were all obtained from the same sample, sequenced in a study of blood T cell repertoires in COVID-19. Sequencing used immunoSEQ multiplex PCR; TCRdb keeps in-frame clones, though not all of them. The table records nearly 95,000 clones, around 87% of them present only once. The sequenced sample was peripheral blood. Receptors originate from a woman of 80 years or more with acute or convalescent COVID-19.

This clone was seen just once. The CDR3 nucleotides are TGCGCCAGCAGCCGGGACAGCCAAAATGAAAAACTGTTTTTT. The encoded protein is CASSRDSQNEKLFF. The chain combines TRBV5-1 with TRBJ1-4; the match to TRBD1 covers 7 bases. Per germline, CDR1 SGHRS and CDR2 YFSETQ. Losses at the gene ends were 4 bases for V and 5 bases for J; bases not matched to a gene: 5. The CDR3 runs 14 residues. Together with reference TRBV5-1 and TRBJ1-4, the CDR3 gives the full variable domain: KAGVTQTPRYLIKTRGQQVTLSCSPISGHRSVSWYQQTPGQGLQFLFEYFSETQRNKGNFPGRFSGRQFSNSRSEMNVSTLELGDSALYLCASSRDSQNEKLFFGSGTQLSVL.

V gene TRBV19 combines with J gene TRBJ1-1, with D uncertain. The V gene lost 5 bases and the J gene lost 8 bases, with 12 bases spanning the gap. This CDR3 is 12 amino acids long. The V gene's germline CDR1 is LNHDA and CDR2 SQIVND (reference sequence). CDR3 region: CASSLYSQEAFF. The CDR3 region has the DNA TGTGCCAGTAGTCTGTACAGCCAAGAAGCTTTCTTT. Using reference TRBV19 and TRBJ1-1 for the parts outside the CDR3, the full variable domain is DGGITQSPKYLFRKEGQNVTLSCEQNLNHDAMYWYRQDPGQGLRLIYYSQIVNDFQKGDIAEGYSVSREKKESFPLTVTSAQKNPTAFYLCASSLYSQEAFFGQGTRLTVV.

The chain employs TRBV4-2 and TRBJ1-6, with 8 bases aligning to TRBD1. Germline V gene sequence: CDR1 LGHNA, CDR2 YNFKEQ. After removal of 7 bases from V and 9 bases from J, the junction contained 8 bases not matched to a gene. CDR3 length: 14 residues. The CDR3 nucleotides are TGTGCCAGCACCTTAGGCAGGGGGCCTTCACCCCTCCACTTT. It is translated as CASTLGRGPSPLHF.

The V call is TRBV6-1, the J call TRBJ2-3; 8 bases map to TRBD2. CDR1 is MNHNS and CDR2 is SASEGT in the germline V gene. This CDR3 is 16 amino acids long. J lost 2 bases, V lost 4 bases, and 8 bases had no gene match. As DNA, the CDR3 is TGTGCCAGCAGTGCGGGGGGGCTTTCTGTCACAGATACGCAGTATTTT. This codes for CASSAGGLSVTDTQYF.

This rearrangement joins TRBV29-1 to TRBJ1-2; TRBD1 agrees at 11 bases. J was trimmed by 5 bases and V by 7 bases; bases with no gene match: 9. The CDR3 extends over 14 amino acids. Germline V gene lookup returns CDR1 SQVTM and CDR2 ANQGSEA. CDR3 sequence reads: CSADPGTGGYGYTF. The CDR3 DNA reads TGCAGCGCCGATCCCGGGACAGGGGGTTATGGCTACACCTTC.

CDR3 sequence reads: CASSLSASGRGTDTQYF. The CDR3 DNA reads as TGTGCCAGCAGTTTATCGGCTAGCGGGAGAGGGACAGATACGCAGTATTTT. This sequence joins TRBV27 and TRBJ2-3, with 10 nucleotides matching TRBD2. Trimming cost V 0 bases and J 3 bases; bases outside gene matches: 6. Germline V gene lookup returns CDR1 MNHEY and CDR2 SMNVEV (reference sequence). The CDR3 loop spans 17 amino acids.

In this sample, this clone turned up once. This chain connects TRBV30 to TRBJ1-5, with 7 bases identical to TRBD1. The germline CDR1 and CDR2 sequences are GTSNPN and SVGIG (reference sequence). The ends lost 4 bases at V and 9 bases at J; junction bases unmatched: 15. The CDR3 spans 15 residues. In DNA, the CDR3 is TGTGCCTGGAAAGACCGGGACAGCCGAGGGAGGCCCCAGCATTTT. The encoded protein is CAWKDRDSRGRPQHF.

The chain is built from TRBV5-1 and TRBJ2-7, with TRBD2 identical over 8 bases. V was pared by 4 bases and J by 2 bases, with 8 bases of the junction left unmatched. The germline CDR1 and CDR2 sequences are SGHRS and YFSETQ. CDR3 size: 15 residues. CDR3 sequence (DNA): TGCGCCAGCAGCCCGGGAGGGCAGGGCACCTACGAGCAGTACTTC. It is translated as CASSPGGQGTYEQYF.

The chain employs TRBV7-2 and TRBJ2-7; TRBD2 might be the D (6 bases). CDR1 and CDR2 from the germline V gene are SGHTA and FQGNSA. Trimming removed 5 bases at V and 7 bases at J, with 12 bases between. The CDR3 extends over 12 amino acids. The chain's CDR3 is CASSRIGGEQYF. The CDR3 DNA is TGTGCCAGCAGCCGAATCGGGGGAGAGCAGTACTTC.

This chain links TRBV3-1 (or the pseudogene TRBV3-2) with TRBJ2-1, with D tentatively TRBD1 (6 bases). The CDR3 contains 13 residues. V shed 3 bases and J shed 7 bases, with 10 bases lying between them. CDR1 and CDR2 (germline): LGHDT, YNNKEL (reference sequence). In nucleotides, the CDR3 is TGTGCCAGCAGCCAGCAGGGGATGAATGAGCAGTTCTTC. Residues: CASSQQGMNEQFF.

In nucleotides, the CDR3 is TGTGCCAGCAGCTCAGGGACAGGGGAAAATCAGCCCCAGCATTTT. Amino acids: CASSSGTGENQPQHF. The J gene is TRBJ1-5, the V gene TRBV7-9; 10 bases are shared with TRBD1. The germline V gene encodes CDR1 SEHNR and CDR2 FQNEAQ (reference sequence). This CDR3 contains 15 residues. J gave up 4 bases and V 4 bases, and 4 bases lay outside the gene matches.

This rearrangement joins TRBV19 to TRBJ2-6; 10 bases align to TRBD1. Germline values: CDR1 LNHDA, CDR2 SQIVND (reference sequence). There are 19 residues in the CDR3. V lost 0 bases and J lost 1; bases outside the gene matches: 6. This chain's CDR3 is CASSIEVGQGRSGANVLTF. The CDR3 nucleotides read TGTGCCAGTAGTATAGAGGTGGGACAGGGGAGGTCTGGGGCCAACGTCCTGACTTTC.

This chain links TRBV25-1 with TRBJ2-7; TRBD1 might be the D (6 bases). V was shortened by 5 bases and J by 11 bases, with 25 bases between the two germline ends. Germline V lookup: CDR1 MGHDK, CDR2 SYGVNS. This CDR3 has 15 residues. Here the CDR3 reads CASSPQQGSALKEYF. The CDR3 bases are TGTGCCAGCAGTCCTCAACAGGGATCGGCGTTGAAGGAGTACTTC.

This chain uses TRBV19 with TRBJ2-7, with 7 bases lining up with TRBD1. V lost 4 bases to trimming and J lost 2 bases; unmatched junction nucleotides: 2. CDR3 length equals 13 residues. Germline-derived CDR1 and CDR2 are LNHDA and SQIVND (reference sequence). CDR3 residues: CASSRDSTYEQYF. The CDR3, as DNA: TGTGCCAGTAGTAGGGACAGTACCTACGAGCAGTACTTC.

This clone occurred once. The chain employs TRBV18 and TRBJ1-1; D gene uncertain. Trimming pared 4 bases from V and 6 bases from J, leaving 15 bases between. This CDR3 is built from 14 residues. Germline V CDR1 and CDR2: KGHSH, LQKENI. CDR3 region: CASSLDGGNAEAFF. CDR3 nucleotide sequence: TGTGCCAGCTCACTCGACGGCGGTAACGCTGAAGCTTTCTTT.

This clone was seen just once. The V gene is TRBV10-3, the J gene TRBJ1-6, with 8 bases fitting TRBD1. From germline, CDR1 is ENHRY and CDR2 SYGVKD. The ends lost 2 bases at V and 7 bases at J; junction bases unmatched: 4. This CDR3 region has 15 residues. The CDR3 sequence: CAISERQGKNSPLHF. CDR3 DNA sequence: TGTGCCATCAGTGAGAGACAGGGGAAAAATTCACCCCTCCACTTT.

The CDR3 sequence: CASSIAQGQQPQHF. The DNA of the CDR3 is TGTGCCAGTAGTATAGCGCAGGGGCAACAGCCCCAGCATTTT. The chain joins TRBV19 to TRBJ1-5; TRBD1 might be the D (6 bases). V lost 1 base to trimming and J lost 7 bases, with 11 bases between them. The length of the CDR3 is 14 residues. Germline-derived CDR1 and CDR2 are LNHDA and SQIVND (reference sequence).

The V call is TRBV7-2, the J call TRBJ2-5; weak D call: TRBD2 (5 bases). The V gene's germline CDR1 is SGHTA and CDR2 FQGNSA. V gave up 5 bases and J gave up 5 bases, with 21 bases separating them. CDR3 size: 16 residues. CDR3 nucleotide sequence: TGTGCCAGCAGCCCCCTAACGGGGTCTACAACGGAGACCCAGTACTTC. This sequence encodes CASSPLTGSTTETQYF.

The chain combines TRBV9 with TRBJ1-1, with 7 positions matching TRBD1. CDR3 length: 15 residues. From germline, CDR1 is SGDLS and CDR2 YYNGEE. With 7 bases clipped from V and 0 bases from J, the junction kept 9 bases outside the gene matches. CDR3: CASSLRGALNTEAFF. CDR3 DNA: TGTGCCAGCTCTCTCAGGGGGGCATTGAACACTGAAGCTTTCTTT.

The chain couples TRBV7-2 to TRBJ2-2; D is uncertain. Germline CDR1 SGHTA, CDR2 FQGNSA. The CDR3 length is 15 residues. V was shortened by 5 bases and J by 4 bases, with 14 bases between the two germline ends. CDR3 sequence reads: CASSSPTIFTGELFF. Here the CDR3 DNA reads TGTGCCAGCAGCAGCCCGACAATTTTCACCGGGGAGCTGTTTTTT.

The chain recombines TRBV23-1 with TRBJ2-1; D may be TRBD2 (5 bases). TRBV23-1 carries the ORF label, with uncertain function. Trimming removed 2 bases from V and 4 bases from J, with 6 bases in between. The CDR3 extends over 13 amino acids. In nucleotides, the CDR3 is TGCGCCAGCAGTCAAGGACTTTACAATGAGCAGTTCTTC. This translates into CASSQGLYNEQFF.

The rearrangement links TRBV21-1 to TRBJ2-7; TRBD2 is the table's D call and was not checked against the DNA. TRBV21-1 is shown as a pseudogene. The CDR3 loop spans 10 amino acids. The chain's CDR3 is CAKAAGEQYF. The CDR3 DNA sequence: TGTGCCAAGGCGGCTGGGGAGCAGTACTTC.

V is TRBV4-1 and J is TRBJ2-3, with 11 nucleotides matching TRBD2. Per germline, CDR1 MGHRA and CDR2 YSYEKL. V lost 0 bases to trimming and J lost 4 bases; unmatched junction nucleotides: 9. The CDR3 has 18 residues. The CDR3 nucleotides read TGCGCCAGCAGCCAAGAGTTCCTAGCGGGAGGAGGGGCAGATACGCAGTATTTT. Translated, it gives CASSQEFLAGGGADTQYF.

V is TRBV2 and J is TRBJ1-1; the D gene is possibly TRBD1 (6 bases). Between the trimmed V and J ends, which lost 5 bases and 5 bases, there was a span of 15 bases. CDR3 size: 14 residues. CDR1 and CDR2 from the germline V gene are SNHLY and FYNNEI. The CDR3 nucleotides read TGTGCCAGCAGTTGGGTGGACAGTCGGACTGAAGCTTTCTTT. It specifies CASSWVDSRTEAFF.

This chain links TRBV5-6 with TRBJ1-1; the match to TRBD1 covers 10 bases. Trimming at V came to 6 bases and at J to 7 bases, leaving 6 bases not matched to a gene. The CDR3 contains 13 residues. Germline CDR1 SGHDT, CDR2 YYEEEE. CDR3 amino acids: CASIPTGGHEAFF. The CDR3 nucleotides are TGTGCCAGCATCCCGACAGGGGGCCATGAAGCTTTCTTT.

The rearrangement joins TRBV5-1 to TRBJ1-5, with TRBD1 matching over 7 bases. Germline-derived CDR1 and CDR2 are SGHRS and YFSETQ. The CDR3 totals 14 residues. After removal of 5 bases from V and 2 bases from J, the junction contained 4 bases not matched to a gene. The CDR3 nucleotides read TGCGCCAGCAGTACCGGGACAGGCAATCAGCCCCAGCATTTT. As protein: CASSTGTGNQPQHF.

The chain links TRBV3-1 (or the pseudogene TRBV3-2) to TRBJ1-1; 7 bases align to TRBD1. V gave up 4 bases and J gave up 0 bases; unmatched junction bases: 14. Germline V lookup: CDR1 LGHDT, CDR2 YNNKEL (reference sequence). The CDR3 has 18 amino acids. CDR3 coding DNA: TGTGCCAGCAGCCGTTCAGGGACAGCAAGATTTATGAACACTGAAGCTTTCTTT. Protein sequence: CASSRSGTARFMNTEAFF.

The CDR3 here is CASSFRAQGNTGELFF. The CDR3 region has the DNA TGTGCCAGCAGCTTTCGGGCACAGGGGAACACCGGGGAGCTGTTTTTT. J is TRBJ2-2 and V is TRBV7-8; weak D call: TRBD1 (6 bases). The germline CDR1 and CDR2 sequences are SGHVS and FQNEAQ. The CDR3 loop spans 16 amino acids. V lost 3 bases, J lost 1 base, and 12 bases lay in between.

The chain uses TRBV5-1 and TRBJ2-2; D not certain. With 1 base removed from V and 4 bases from J, the gap between germline ends came to 5 bases. The CDR3 is 13 residues long. The V gene's germline CDR1 is SGHRS and CDR2 YFSETQ. In nucleotides, the CDR3 is TGCGCCAGCAGCTTGTCAGGCACCGGGGAGCTGTTTTTT. Its translation is CASSLSGTGELFF.

The CDR3 region is CASSLGGRGMVNTEAFF. The CDR3 DNA is TGTGCCAGCAGCTTAGGCGGTAGGGGGATGGTGAACACTGAAGCTTTCTTT. The chain has TRBV13 and TRBJ1-1, with D possibly being TRBD1 (6 bases). CDR3 length equals 17 residues. Germline assignment: CDR1 PRHDT and CDR2 FYEKMQ (reference sequence). The V and J ends lost 0 bases and 0 bases respectively, with 14 bases between them.

V gene TRBV5-1 combines with J gene TRBJ2-3; 8 positions match TRBD2. V was clipped by 4 bases and J by 6 bases; unmatched bases: 10. There are 15 residues in the CDR3. Germline V gives CDR1 SGHRS, CDR2 YFSETQ. Here the CDR3 reads CASSAAGGAGDTQYF. CDR3 bases: TGCGCCAGCAGCGCTGCCGGGGGGGCAGGGGATACGCAGTATTTT.